A single TCR beta chain is shown here with its context. The data were taken from a study of T cell responses to AZD1222 COVID-19 vaccine. V gave up 4 bases and J gave up 5 bases; unmatched junction bases: 6. The CDR3 length is 14 residues. Germline values: CDR1 SGHRS, CDR2 YFSETQ. Sequenced by immunoSEQ multiplex PCR; TCRdb stores in-frame clones only, minus some. The sample has around 130,000 clones, 80% to 90% seen once. This chain uses TRBV5-1 with TRBJ2-1, with 7 positions matching TRBD1. The receptor comes from an adult in good health. This specimen consisted of peripheral blood, obtained on day 0 of AZD1222 vaccination. For the CDR3, the DNA is TGCGCCAGCAGCCCCGGGACAGTTAACAATGAGCAGTTCTTC. Translation: CASSPGTVNNEQFF.